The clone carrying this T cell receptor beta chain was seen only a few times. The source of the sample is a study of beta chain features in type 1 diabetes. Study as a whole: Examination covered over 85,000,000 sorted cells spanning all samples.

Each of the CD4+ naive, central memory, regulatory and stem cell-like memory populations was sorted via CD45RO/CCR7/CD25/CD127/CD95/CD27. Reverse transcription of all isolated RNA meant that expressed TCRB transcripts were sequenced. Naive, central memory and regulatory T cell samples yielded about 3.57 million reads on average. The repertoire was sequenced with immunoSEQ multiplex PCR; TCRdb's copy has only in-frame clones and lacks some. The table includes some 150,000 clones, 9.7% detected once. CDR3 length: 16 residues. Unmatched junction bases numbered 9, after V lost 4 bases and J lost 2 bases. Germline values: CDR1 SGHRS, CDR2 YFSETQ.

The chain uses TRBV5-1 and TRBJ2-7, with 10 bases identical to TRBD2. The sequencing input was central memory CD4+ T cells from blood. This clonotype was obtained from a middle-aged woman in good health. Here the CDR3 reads CASSPGVAGGTYEQYF. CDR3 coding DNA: TGCGCCAGCAGCCCTGGGGTAGCGGGGGGAACCTACGAGCAGTACTTC.